This T cell receptor beta chain was identified in a study of early T cells in non-severe SARS-CoV-2 infection. This clonotype occurred many times. A single record per CDR3 protein comes from TCRdb applying MiXCR to the 5' RACE reads. Of more than 75,000 distinct CDR3 sequences in the sample, 11% to 15% were seen once. The source of this sequence is an adult who was a healthcare worker with PCR-confirmed SARS-CoV-2 infection or an uninfected control (not recorded which). Sequenced input: whole blood.

CDR3 bases: TGTGCCATCAGTGACGGCCGGGGTTACAATGAGCAGTTCTTC. Its translation is CAISDGRGYNEQFF. The chain recombines TRBV10-3 with TRBJ2-1; D may be TRBD2 (5 bases). The germline V gene encodes CDR1 ENHRY and CDR2 SYGVKD. CDR3 length equals 14 residues. V lost 3 bases to trimming and J lost 4 bases, with 10 bases between them.